Given below is one TCR beta chain in context. Its antigen is not identified. At the time of sampling, donors were nominally healthy, though unrecorded immune exposures were likely. This record comes from a study of cytomegalovirus exposure and HLA in healthy donors. Study results and limitations: Because they were indistinguishable, some V segments, including TRBV6-2 and TRBV6-3, were excluded. The authors enumerated 180 or so TCR beta chains as linked to cytomegalovirus. Most TCR beta V segments were productive about 87% or about 30% of the time in an earlier analysis.

The CDR3 runs 13 residues. Germline values: CDR1 GTSNPN, CDR2 SVGIG (reference sequence). V was cut by 2 bases and J by 1 base, with 8 bases left in between. PCR employed 60 Vbeta and 13 Jbeta primers. Here immunoSEQ multiplex PCR was the method, and the copy in TCRdb shows in-frame clones only, minus some. Of roughly 100,000 clones detected, approximately 87% appear once; the ten largest clones hold just over 2.5%. Material for sequencing was PBMCs. This chain uses TRBV30 with TRBJ1-1; D is undetermined. The source of this sequence is a man aged 35-49 years in good health and CMV-seronegative. The DNA of the CDR3 is TGTGCCTGGAGTACATCACAGAACACTGAAGCTTTCTTT. Its translation is CAWSTSQNTEAFF.